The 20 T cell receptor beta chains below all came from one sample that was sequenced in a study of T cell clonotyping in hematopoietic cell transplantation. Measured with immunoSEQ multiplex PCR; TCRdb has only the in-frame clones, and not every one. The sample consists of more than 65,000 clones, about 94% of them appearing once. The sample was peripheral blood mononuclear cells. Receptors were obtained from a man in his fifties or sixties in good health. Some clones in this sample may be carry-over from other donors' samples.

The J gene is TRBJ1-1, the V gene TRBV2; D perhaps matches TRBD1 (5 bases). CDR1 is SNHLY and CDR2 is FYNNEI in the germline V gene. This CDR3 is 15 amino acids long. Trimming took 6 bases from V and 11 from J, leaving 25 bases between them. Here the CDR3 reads CASSEQTGDLATAFF. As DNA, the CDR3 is TGTGCCAGCAGCGAGCAGACTGGGGACCTCGCCACGGCTTTCTTT.

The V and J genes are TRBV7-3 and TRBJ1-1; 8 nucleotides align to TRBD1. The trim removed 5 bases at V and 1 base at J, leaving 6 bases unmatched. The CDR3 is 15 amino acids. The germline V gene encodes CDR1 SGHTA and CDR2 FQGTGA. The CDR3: CASSTTGTGNTEAFF. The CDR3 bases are TGTGCCAGCAGCACAACCGGGACAGGGAACACTGAAGCTTTCTTT.

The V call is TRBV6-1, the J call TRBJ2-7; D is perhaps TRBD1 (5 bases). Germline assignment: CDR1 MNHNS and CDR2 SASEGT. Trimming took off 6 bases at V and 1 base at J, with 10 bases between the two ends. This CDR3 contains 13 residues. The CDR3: CASSRTSSYEQYF. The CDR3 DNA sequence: TGTGCCAGCAGCAGGACATCTTCCTACGAGCAGTACTTC.

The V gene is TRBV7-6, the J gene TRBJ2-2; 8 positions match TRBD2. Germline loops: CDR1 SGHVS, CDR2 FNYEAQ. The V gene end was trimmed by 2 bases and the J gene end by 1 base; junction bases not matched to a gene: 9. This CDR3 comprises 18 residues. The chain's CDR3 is CASSLRPPGGGNTGELFF. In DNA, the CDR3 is TGTGCCAGCAGCTTACGGCCCCCCGGGGGGGGGAACACCGGGGAGCTGTTTTTT.

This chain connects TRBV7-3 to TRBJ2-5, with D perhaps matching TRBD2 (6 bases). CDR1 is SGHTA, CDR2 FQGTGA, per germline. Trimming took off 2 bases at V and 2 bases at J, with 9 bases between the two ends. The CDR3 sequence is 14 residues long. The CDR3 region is CASSLFAGQETQYF. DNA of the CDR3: TGTGCCAGCAGCTTATTTGCGGGACAAGAGACCCAGTACTTC.

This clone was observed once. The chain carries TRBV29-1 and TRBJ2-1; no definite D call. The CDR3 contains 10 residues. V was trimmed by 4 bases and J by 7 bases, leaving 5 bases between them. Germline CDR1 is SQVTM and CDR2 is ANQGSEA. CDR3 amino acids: CSVVRNEQFF. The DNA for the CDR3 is TGCAGCGTTGTAAGGAATGAGCAGTTCTTC.

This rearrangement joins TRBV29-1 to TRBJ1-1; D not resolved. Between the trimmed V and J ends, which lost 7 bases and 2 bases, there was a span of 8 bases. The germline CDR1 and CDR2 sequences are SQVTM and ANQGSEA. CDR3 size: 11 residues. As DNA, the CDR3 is TGCAGCGGCCAGGAAAACACTGAAGCTTTCTTT. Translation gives CSGQENTEAFF.

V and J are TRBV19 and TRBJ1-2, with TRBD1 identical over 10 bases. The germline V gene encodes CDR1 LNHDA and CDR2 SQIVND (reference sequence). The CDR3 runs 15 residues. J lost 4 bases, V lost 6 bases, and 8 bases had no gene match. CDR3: CASSLGDRGSYGYTF. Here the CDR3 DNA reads TGTGCCAGTAGCCTCGGGGACAGGGGATCCTATGGCTACACCTTC.

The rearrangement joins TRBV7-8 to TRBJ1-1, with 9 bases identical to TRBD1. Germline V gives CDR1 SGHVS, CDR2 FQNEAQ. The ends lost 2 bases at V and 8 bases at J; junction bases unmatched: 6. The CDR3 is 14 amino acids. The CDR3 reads CASSLYTGQGEAFF. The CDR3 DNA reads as TGTGCCAGCAGCTTATATACCGGACAGGGGGAAGCTTTCTTT.

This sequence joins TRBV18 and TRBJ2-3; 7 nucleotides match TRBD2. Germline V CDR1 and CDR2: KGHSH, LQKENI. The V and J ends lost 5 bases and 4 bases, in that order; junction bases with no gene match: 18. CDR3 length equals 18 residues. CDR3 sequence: CASSSLATSAGKADTQYF. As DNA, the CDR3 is TGTGCCAGCTCATCCCTAGCTACTAGCGCCGGAAAGGCAGATACGCAGTATTTT.

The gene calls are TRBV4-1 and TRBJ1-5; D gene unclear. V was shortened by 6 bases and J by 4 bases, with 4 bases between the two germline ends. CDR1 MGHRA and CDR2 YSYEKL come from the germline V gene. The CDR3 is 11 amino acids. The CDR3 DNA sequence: TGCGCCAGCAGAACAAATCAGCCCCAGCATTTT. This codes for CASRTNQPQHF.

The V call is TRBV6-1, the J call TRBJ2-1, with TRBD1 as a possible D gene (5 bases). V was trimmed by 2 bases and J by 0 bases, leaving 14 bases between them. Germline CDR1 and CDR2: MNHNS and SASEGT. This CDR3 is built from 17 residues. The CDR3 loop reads CASSEIVGQGSYNEQFF. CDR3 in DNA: TGTGCCAGCAGTGAAATCGTAGGGCAGGGCTCCTACAATGAGCAGTTCTTC.

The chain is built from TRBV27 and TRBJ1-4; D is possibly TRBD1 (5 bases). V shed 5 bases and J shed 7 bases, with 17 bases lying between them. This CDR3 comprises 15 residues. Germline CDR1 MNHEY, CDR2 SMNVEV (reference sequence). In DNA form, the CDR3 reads TGTGCCAGCAGTAGATGGACGGGGGAGGGTGAAAAACTGTTTTTT. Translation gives CASSRWTGEGEKLFF.

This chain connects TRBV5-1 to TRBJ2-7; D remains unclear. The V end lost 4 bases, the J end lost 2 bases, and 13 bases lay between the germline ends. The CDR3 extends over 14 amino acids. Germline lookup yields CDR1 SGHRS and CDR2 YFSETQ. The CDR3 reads CASSIGAGTYEQYF. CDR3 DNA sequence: TGCGCCAGCAGCATCGGTGCAGGAACCTACGAGCAGTACTTC.

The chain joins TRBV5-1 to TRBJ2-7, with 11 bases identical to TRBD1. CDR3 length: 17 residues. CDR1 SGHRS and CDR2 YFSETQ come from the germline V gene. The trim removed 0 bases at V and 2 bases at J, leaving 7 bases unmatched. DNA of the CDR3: TGCGCCAGCAGCTTGGAGCGGGACAGGGGGATACCCTACGAGCAGTACTTC. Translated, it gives CASSLERDRGIPYEQYF.

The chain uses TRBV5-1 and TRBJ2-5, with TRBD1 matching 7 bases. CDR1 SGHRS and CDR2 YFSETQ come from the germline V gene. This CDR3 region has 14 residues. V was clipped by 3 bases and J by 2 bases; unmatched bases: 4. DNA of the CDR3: TGCGCCAGCAGCTACGGGACAGCACAAGAGACCCAGTACTTC. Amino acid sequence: CASSYGTAQETQYF.

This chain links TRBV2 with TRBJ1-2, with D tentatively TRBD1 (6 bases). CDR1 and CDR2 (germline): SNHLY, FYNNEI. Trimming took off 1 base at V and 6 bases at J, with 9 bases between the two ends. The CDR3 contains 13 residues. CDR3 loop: CASSEGWGHGYTF. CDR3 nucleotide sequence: TGTGCCAGCAGTGAAGGGTGGGGGCATGGCTACACCTTC.

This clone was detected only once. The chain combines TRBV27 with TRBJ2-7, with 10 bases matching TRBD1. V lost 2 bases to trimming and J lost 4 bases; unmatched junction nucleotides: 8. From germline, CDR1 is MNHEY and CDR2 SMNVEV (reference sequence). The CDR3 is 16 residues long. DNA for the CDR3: TGTGCCAGCAGTTTACTCCGGGACAGGGGACAGTACGAGCAGTACTTC. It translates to CASSLLRDRGQYEQYF.

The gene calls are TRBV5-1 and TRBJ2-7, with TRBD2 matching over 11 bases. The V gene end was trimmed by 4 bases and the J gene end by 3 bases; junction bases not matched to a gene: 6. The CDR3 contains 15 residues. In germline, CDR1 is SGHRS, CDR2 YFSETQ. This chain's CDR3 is CASSIGTSGNYEQYF. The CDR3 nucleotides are TGCGCCAGCAGCATAGGGACTAGCGGTAACTACGAGCAGTACTTC.

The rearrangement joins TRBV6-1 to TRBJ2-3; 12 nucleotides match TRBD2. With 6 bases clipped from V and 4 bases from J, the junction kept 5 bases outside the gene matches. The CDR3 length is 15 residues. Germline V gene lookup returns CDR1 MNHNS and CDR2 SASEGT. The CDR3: CASRGGTSGPDTQYF. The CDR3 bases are TGTGCCAGCAGGGGCGGGACTAGCGGGCCAGATACGCAGTATTTT.